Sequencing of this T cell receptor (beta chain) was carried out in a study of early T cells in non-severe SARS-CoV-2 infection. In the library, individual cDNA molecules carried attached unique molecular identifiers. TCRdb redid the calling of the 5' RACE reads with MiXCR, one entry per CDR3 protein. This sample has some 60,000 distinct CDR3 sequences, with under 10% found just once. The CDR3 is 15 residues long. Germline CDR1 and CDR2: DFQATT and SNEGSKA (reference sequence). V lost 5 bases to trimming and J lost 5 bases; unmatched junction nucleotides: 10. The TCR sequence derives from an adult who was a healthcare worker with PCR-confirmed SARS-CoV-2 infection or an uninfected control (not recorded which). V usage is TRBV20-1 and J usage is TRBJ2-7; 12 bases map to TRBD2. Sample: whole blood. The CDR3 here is CSAGRTSGIGNEQYF. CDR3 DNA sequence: TGCAGTGCTGGGAGGACTAGCGGGATCGGGAACGAGCAGTACTTC.